This is a list of T cell receptor beta chains from one sample in a study of T cells after yellow fever vaccination. TCRdb called the 5' RACE reads again in MiXCR, with one record for every CDR3 protein. This sample yields about 340,000 distinct CDR3 sequences, of which approximately 13% are seen a single time; 2.5% to 4% belongs to the top ten. The sequenced sample was CD4+ T cells sorted from PBMCs, obtained 15 days after the yellow fever booster vaccination. These receptors were obtained from a man aged 18 to 30 who received the YFV17D yellow fever vaccine. Each CDR3 is given with its conserved first and last residue. A D gene is named only where the DNA matches it firmly. Clone size, where shown, is once, few, many, or a class for clones that have expanded.

few TRBD1 TRBJ2-1 TRBV5-1 CASSFSWTGAYNEQFF TGCGCCAGCAGCTTTAGCTGGACAGGGGCATACAATGAGCAGTTCTTC
many NA TRBJ2-3 TRBV5-1 CASSLMGQDTQYF TGCGCCAGCAGCTTGATGGGGCAAGATACGCAGTATTTT
few NA TRBJ1-5 TRBV9 CASSVGSGGTPFRNQPQHF TGTGCCAGCAGCGTAGGGAGTGGGGGGACGCCCTTTCGTAATCAGCCCCAGCATTTT
few NA TRBJ2-7 TRBV9 CASSVGTAPREQYF TGTGCCAGCAGCGTGGGGACGGCCCCGCGGGAGCAGTACTTC
few NA TRBJ2-3 TRBV6-5 CASSYYGLRGTDTQYF TGTGCCAGCAGTTACTATGGGTTGAGGGGCACAGATACGCAGTATTTT
NA TRBD1 TRBJ1-1 TRBV6-5 CASRLSGQGANTEAFF TGTGCCAGCCGACTAAGCGGGCAGGGGGCTAACACTGAAGCTTTCTTT
NA NA TRBJ2-5 TRBV4-3 CASSRRPGGPRLLGPQETQYF TGCGCCAGCAGTCGCCGGCCAGGGGGGCCGAGGCTTTTAGGGCCCCAAGAGACCCAGTACTTC
few NA TRBJ2-5 TRBV20-1 CSTGQYQETQYF TGCAGTACGGGTCAGTACCAAGAGACCCAGTACTTC
NA NA TRBJ1-2 TRBV7-9 CASSQDWHGYTF TGTGCCAGCAGCCAAGACTGGCATGGCTACACCTTC
few NA TRBJ1-2 TRBV6-6 CASSTSGVYGYTF TGTGCCAGCAGTACATCAGGGGTCTATGGCTACACCTTC
few NA TRBJ1-1 TRBV11-1 CASSLGAERNTEAFF TGTGCCAGCAGCTTAGGAGCAGAGAGAAACACTGAAGCTTTCTTT
NA NA TRBJ2-6 TRBV5-6 CASSLGASKTWANVLTF TGTGCCAGCAGCCTAGGCGCCTCGAAAACCTGGGCCAACGTCCTGACTTTC
NA NA TRBJ2-5 TRBV6-6 CASSYAQGGTRQETQYF TGTGCCAGCAGTTACGCCCAGGGAGGGACAAGGCAAGAGACCCAGTACTTC
NA TRBD1 TRBJ1-6 TRBV7-9 CASSQGQGRSNSPLHF TGTGCCAGCAGCCAAGGACAGGGAAGGTCTAATTCACCCCTCCACTTT
NA NA TRBJ2-5 TRBV9 CASSPPWAQETQYF TGTGCCAGCAGCCCCCCCTGGGCACAAGAGACCCAGTACTTC
NA NA TRBJ1-6 TRBV30 CAWSAMASLHF TGTGCCTGGAGTGCTATGGCCTCCCTCCACTTT
NA TRBD2 TRBJ2-1 TRBV20-1 CSAPQGGSGGALNEQFF TGCAGTGCTCCCCAGGGGGGTAGCGGGGGGGCGTTGAATGAGCAGTTCTTC
NA NA TRBJ2-1 TRBV3-1 CASSHPRGRVEYNEQFF TGTGCCAGCAGCCACCCCCGGGGCCGGGTTGAGTACAATGAGCAGTTCTTC
few NA TRBJ1-2 TRBV4-3 CASSQDPWGPGGYTF TGCGCCAGCAGCCAAGATCCTTGGGGGCCCGGAGGCTACACCTTC
many NA TRBJ1-2 TRBV6-2/TRBV6-3 CASSYSSEGNGYTF TGTGCCAGCAGTTACTCCTCGGAAGGGAATGGCTACACCTTC
few NA TRBJ2-2 TRBV3-1 CASRQGGWMVNTGELFF TGTGCCAGCAGGCAAGGCGGGTGGATGGTGAACACCGGGGAGCTGTTTTTT
few NA TRBJ2-2 TRBV6-2/TRBV6-3 CASILRPGTGELFF TGTGCCAGCATCCTACGACCCGGGACCGGGGAGCTGTTTTTT
many TRBD1 TRBJ1-1 TRBV7-9 CASSSQGGTEAFF TGTGCCAGCAGTTCTCAGGGGGGCACTGAAGCTTTCTTT
NA NA TRBJ1-4 TRBV5-1 CASSQSPAGLEKLFF TGCGCCAGCAGCCAGAGCCCCGCGGGCTTGGAAAAACTGTTTTTT
few NA TRBJ2-2 TRBV20-1 CSARQSPSSFTGELFF TGCAGTGCGCGACAGTCCCCTTCCTCATTCACCGGGGAGCTGTTTTTT
many NA TRBJ2-5 TRBV7-2 CASIQGGTYQETQYF TGTGCCAGCATCCAGGGGGGGACGTACCAAGAGACCCAGTACTTC
NA NA TRBJ2-2 TRBV28 CASSSLRQANTGELFF TGTGCCAGCAGTTCTCTCCGACAGGCGAACACCGGGGAGCTGTTTTTT
many NA TRBJ1-2 TRBV20-1 CSAVRVDINGYTF TGCAGTGCTGTCAGGGTTGACATTAATGGCTACACCTTC
few NA TRBJ2-1 TRBV5-1 CASSPTGGNEQFF TGCGCCAGCAGCCCGACGGGCGGTAATGAGCAGTTCTTC
NA NA TRBJ1-5 TRBV11-2 CASSLVGGGRQPQHF TGTGCCAGCAGCTTAGTAGGAGGGGGGCGTCAGCCCCAGCATTTT
few NA TRBJ2-3 TRBV6-5 CASRRTHPRGTDTQYF TGTGCCAGCAGGAGGACCCACCCAAGGGGGACAGATACGCAGTATTTT
NA NA TRBJ2-1 TRBV19 CASSIERGRVNEQFF TGTGCCAGTAGTATAGAGCGGGGCAGGGTCAATGAGCAGTTCTTC
few NA TRBJ1-2 TRBV10-3 CAISEGRSGGYGYTF TGTGCCATCAGTGAGGGCAGGTCGGGAGGCTATGGCTACACCTTC
many NA TRBJ2-6 TRBV9 CASSVATEYAWVLTF TGTGCCAGCAGCGTAGCTACGGAATACGCCTGGGTCCTGACTTTC
NA NA TRBJ2-7 TRBV20-1 CSAPSSSYEQYF TGCAGTGCCCCCAGCAGCTCCTACGAGCAGTACTTC
NA NA TRBJ1-2 TRBV5-1 CASSLPGTGVYGYTF TGCGCCAGCAGCCTACCCGGTACGGGGGTCTATGGCTACACCTTC
NA TRBD1 TRBJ1-2 TRBV5-1 CASSEGQGTYGYTF TGCGCCAGCAGCGAGGGACAGGGAACCTATGGCTACACCTTC
many NA TRBJ2-4 TRBV10-3 CAISGKVTDIQYF TGTGCCATCAGTGGGAAGGTGACGGACATTCAGTACTTC
few NA TRBJ2-2 TRBV7-2 CASSKLGGDFTGELFF TGTGCCAGCAGCAAACTTGGGGGAGATTTCACCGGGGAGCTGTTTTTT
many NA TRBJ2-7 TRBV5-1 CASKPGAGSYEQYF TGCGCCAGCAAACCAGGGGCAGGCTCCTACGAGCAGTACTTC
NA NA TRBJ1-5 TRBV6-2/TRBV6-3 CASSYSGTKDAPQHF TGTGCCAGCAGTTACTCGGGGACGAAAGACGCGCCCCAGCATTTT
many TRBD1 TRBJ1-2 TRBV10-3 CAISGGDRGAYTF TGTGCCATCAGCGGCGGGGACAGAGGGGCCTACACCTTC
few TRBD1 TRBJ1-6 TRBV27 CASSLWGQTLSPLHF TGTGCCAGCAGTTTATGGGGACAGACCCTTTCACCCCTCCACTTT